Listed below are T cell receptor beta chains from one sample, sequenced in a study of CXCR3-negative and CXCR3-positive naive CD8 T cells. TCRdb re-analyzed the 5' RACE reads; it lists each CDR3 protein once, without DNA. The ten most abundant clones cover approximately 0.5% of a sample with about 150,000 distinct CDR3 sequences. Sequenced sample: naive CXCR3+ CD8+ T cells from blood. These receptors all come from a human donor in good health. Some clones in this sample may be carry-over from other donors' samples. Both conserved end residues are part of each CDR3.

j_call v_call cdr3_aa
TRBJ2-7 TRBV7-9 CASSQESEQYF
TRBJ2-1 TRBV7-9 CASKATPSYNEQFF
TRBJ1-3 TRBV7-6 CASSLSGSGNTIYF
TRBJ2-1 TRBV25-1 CASSEGENEQFF
TRBJ2-7 TRBV6-2/TRBV6-3 CASSETYEQYF
TRBJ2-1 TRBV6-5 CASSYFSGSNEQFF
TRBJ2-5 TRBV7-7 CASSLARGEHYQETQYF
TRBJ1-6 TRBV7-8 CASSLGEGRGGSPLHF
TRBJ2-5 TRBV4-2 CASSQDVVGGGETQYF
TRBJ2-7 TRBV7-2 CASSGLAGEPEQYF
TRBJ2-1 TRBV2 CASRGFTGQPYNEQLF
TRBJ2-5 TRBV2 CASPQAGGQETQYF
TRBJ2-7 TRBV5-5 CASSLADTTYEQYF
TRBJ2-2 TRBV2 CASSPGHLKNTGELFF
TRBJ2-1 TRBV2 CASSDLAGTRYNEQFF
TRBJ1-1 TRBV29-1 CSVEVGGTEAFF
TRBJ1-1 TRBV7-9 CASSLVGAGQEAFF
TRBJ2-2 TRBV29-1 CSPGQELLLHANTGELFF
TRBJ1-5 TRBV2 CASSAMGGDSNQPQHF
TRBJ2-5 TRBV7-2 CASSLLGPAETQYF
TRBJ2-1 TRBV29-1 CSVPSGKTNEQLF
TRBJ2-3 TRBV12-3/TRBV12-4 CASSWTGTSVIRDTQYF
TRBJ2-3 TRBV28 CASSLFGRESTDTQYF
TRBJ1-1 TRBV7-9 CASSPDLPEAFF
TRBJ2-5 TRBV28 CASSLIQGVETQYF
TRBJ1-2 TRBV19 CASRTGPYNYGYTF
TRBJ2-1 TRBV3-1 CASSQETSGRTGQFF
TRBJ2-1 TRBV12-3/TRBV12-4 CASSLLPASGVGSSYNEQFF
TRBJ2-2 TRBV5-1 CASSAPEGAGTGELFF
TRBJ2-5 TRBV29-1 CSVVWGIIETQYF
TRBJ2-1 TRBV6-2/TRBV6-3 CASSYSTGARGNEQFF
TRBJ2-7 TRBV4-1 CASSQESGSVVYEQYF
TRBJ1-2 TRBV28 CASSFRGFNYGYTF
TRBJ2-7 TRBV5-1 CASSPGQGTEQYF
TRBJ1-1 TRBV4-2 CASSQDGSLTGMSTEAFF
TRBJ1-1 TRBV21-1 CASSKRVSGRGSTEAFF
TRBJ1-2 TRBV7-9 CASSLVGGPQYYGYTF
TRBJ2-1 TRBV6-2/TRBV6-3 CASSHSNEQFF
TRBJ2-7 TRBV12-3/TRBV12-4 CASSETGTATTEQYF
TRBJ2-2 TRBV11-2 CASSPNVRGLTGELFF
TRBJ2-3 TRBV5-1 CASKWWAGETDTQYF
TRBJ2-1 TRBV12-3/TRBV12-4 CASSFLLAGLNEQFF
TRBJ2-6 TRBV29-1 CSVESTSDGANVLTF
TRBJ2-7 TRBV20-1 CSAQWERGPYEQYF
TRBJ2-2 TRBV5-1 CASSFWGPAENTGELFF
TRBJ2-1 TRBV4-2 CASGGNSYNEQFF
TRBJ1-2 TRBV20-1 CSARDADNYGYTF
TRBJ2-3 TRBV29-1 CSVEDPSNVGTDTQYF
TRBJ1-2 TRBV28 CASSLEGTVIHGYTF
TRBJ2-7 TRBV29-1 CSVESGRENYEQYF
TRBJ2-3 TRBV5-5 CASSLALGVTDTQYF
TRBJ2-7 TRBV4-1 CASSQEGKGYEQYF